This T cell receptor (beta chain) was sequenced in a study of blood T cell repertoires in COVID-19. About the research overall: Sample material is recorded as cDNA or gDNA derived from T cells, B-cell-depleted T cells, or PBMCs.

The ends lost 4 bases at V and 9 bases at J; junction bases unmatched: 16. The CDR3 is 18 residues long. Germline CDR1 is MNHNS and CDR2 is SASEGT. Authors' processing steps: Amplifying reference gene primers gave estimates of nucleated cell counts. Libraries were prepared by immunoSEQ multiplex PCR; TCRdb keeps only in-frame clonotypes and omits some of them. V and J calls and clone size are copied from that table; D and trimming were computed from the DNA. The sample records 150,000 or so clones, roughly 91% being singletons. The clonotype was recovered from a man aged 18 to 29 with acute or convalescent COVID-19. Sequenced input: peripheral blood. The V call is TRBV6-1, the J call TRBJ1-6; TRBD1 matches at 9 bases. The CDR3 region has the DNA TGTGCCAGCAGTGGGACAGGGGCCCAGAAAGCTCCCCGTTCACCCCTCCACTTT. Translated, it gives CASSGTGAQKAPRSPLHF.